The 4 T cell receptor beta chains below all came from one sample that was sequenced in a study of shared clonotypes between healthy human individuals (dated by TCRdb to the early 2020s). Libraries were built with the immunoSEQ multiplex PCR assay. TCRdb obtained this table from immuneACCESS and retained in-frame rearrangements with V and J assigned. These tables miss some clones; where compared with another copy, unresolved V genes account for less than half of the shortfall, and the remainder is unexplained. Recorded for this sample are around 620,000 clones; about 95% of them occurred a single time. Approximately 0.11% of the sample goes to the ten largest clones. CD8 naive samples consisted of CD45RO-negative cells that were positively selected for CCR7, yielding a CD45RA+CCR7+ population without TemRA cells. The sequencing sample was made of naive CD8+ T cells sorted from blood. The cell subset or site label, as the study defines it: CD45RA+CCR7+. The receptors derive from a woman in her 30s in good health.

CDR3 nucleotide sequence: TGTGCCAGCTCGAGGAGTATCTCCTACAATGAGCAGTTCTTC. This sequence encodes CASSRSISYNEQFF. The chain links TRBV4-2 to TRBJ2-1; D call uncertain. Between the trimmed V and J ends, which lost 8 bases and 0 bases, there was a span of 11 bases. The CDR3 runs 14 residues. CDR1 and CDR2 from the germline V gene are LGHNA and YNFKEQ.

The chain has TRBV2 and TRBJ1-5; no definite D call. There are 16 residues in the CDR3. Germline values: CDR1 SNHLY, CDR2 FYNNEI. V lost 4 bases to trimming and J lost 0 bases, with 13 bases between them. The CDR3 nucleotides read TGTGCCAGCAGTGTGAGGCCAGAAAATAGCAATCAGCCCCAGCATTTT. Translating it yields CASSVRPENSNQPQHF.

The chain's CDR3 is CASSPRDSTEAFF. Written as DNA, the CDR3 is TGTGCCAGCAGCCCCCGGGACAGCACTGAAGCTTTCTTT. The rearrangement links TRBV27 to TRBJ1-1; 7 positions agree with TRBD1. CDR3 length: 13 residues. Germline CDR1 MNHEY, CDR2 SMNVEV (reference sequence). V lost 6 bases to trimming and J lost 4 bases; unmatched junction nucleotides: 5.

CDR3 nucleotides: TGTGCCAGCAGCCAGGAACTAGCGACCGAGCAGTACTTC. Translation: CASSQELATEQYF. The rearrangement joins TRBV4-2 to TRBJ2-7, with 7 bases fitting TRBD2. The CDR3 contains 13 residues. Trimming at V came to 3 bases and at J to 6 bases, leaving 5 bases not matched to a gene. Germline V gene sequence: CDR1 LGHNA, CDR2 YNFKEQ.